This TCR beta chain was documented in a study of blood T cell repertoires in COVID-19. About the study: T cells, B-cell-depleted T cells, or PBMCs provided the cDNA or gDNA that served as material.

The authors' processing: For nucleated cells, counts were estimated from reference gene primer amplification. Clones were sequenced by immunoSEQ multiplex PCR, and TCRdb holds only the in-frame ones, with some missing. The V and J calls and clone size are taken from that table; D and trimming were inferred from the DNA. This table holds approximately 80,000 clones, around 83% found once. V gave up 2 bases and J gave up 3 bases, with 8 bases separating them. This CDR3 is built from 12 residues. Germline CDR1 reads GTSNPN; CDR2 reads SVGIG (reference sequence). V and J are TRBV30 and TRBJ2-7; D is unresolved. Sequenced input: peripheral blood. The clonotype comes from a human donor in a cohort sampled during active COVID-19. CDR3 region: CAWSQNRYEQYF. The CDR3 nucleotides read TGTGCCTGGAGTCAGAACCGCTACGAGCAGTACTTC.